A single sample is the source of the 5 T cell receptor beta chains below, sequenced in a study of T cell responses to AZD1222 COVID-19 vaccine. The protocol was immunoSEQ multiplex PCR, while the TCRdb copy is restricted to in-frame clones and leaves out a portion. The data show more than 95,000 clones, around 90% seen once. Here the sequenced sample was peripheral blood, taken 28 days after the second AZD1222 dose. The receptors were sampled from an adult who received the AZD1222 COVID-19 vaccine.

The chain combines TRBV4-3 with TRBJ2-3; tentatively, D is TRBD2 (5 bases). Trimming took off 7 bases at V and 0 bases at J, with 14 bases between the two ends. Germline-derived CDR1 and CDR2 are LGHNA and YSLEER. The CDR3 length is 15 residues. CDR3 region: CASKIAPTSTDTQYF. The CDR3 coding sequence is TGCGCCAGCAAAATAGCGCCGACTAGCACAGATACGCAGTATTTT.

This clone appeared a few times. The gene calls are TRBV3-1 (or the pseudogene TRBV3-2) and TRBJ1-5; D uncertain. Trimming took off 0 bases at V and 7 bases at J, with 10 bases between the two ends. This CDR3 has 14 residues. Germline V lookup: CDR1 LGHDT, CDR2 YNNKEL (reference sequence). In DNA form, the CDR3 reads TGTGCCAGCAGCCAAGATAGAATCGGACAGCCCCAGCATTTT. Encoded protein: CASSQDRIGQPQHF.

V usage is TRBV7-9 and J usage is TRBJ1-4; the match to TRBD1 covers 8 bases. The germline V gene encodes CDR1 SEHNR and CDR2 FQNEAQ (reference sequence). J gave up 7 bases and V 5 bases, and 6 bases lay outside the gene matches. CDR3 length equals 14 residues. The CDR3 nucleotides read TGTGCCAGCAGCCCACAGGGGGGGGCTGAAAAACTGTTTTTT. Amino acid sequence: CASSPQGGAEKLFF. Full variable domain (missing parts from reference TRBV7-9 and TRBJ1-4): DTGVSQNPRHKITKRGQNVTFRCDPISEHNRLYWYRQTLGQGPEFLTYFQNEAQLEKSRLLSDRFSAERPKGSFSTLEIQRTEQGDSAMYLCASSPQGGAEKLFFGSGTQLSVL.

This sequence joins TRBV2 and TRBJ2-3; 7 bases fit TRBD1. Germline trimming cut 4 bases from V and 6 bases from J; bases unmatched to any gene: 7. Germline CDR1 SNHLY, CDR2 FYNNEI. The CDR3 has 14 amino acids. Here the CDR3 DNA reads TGTGCCAGCAGTGTAGGGGGCGCCTTGGATACGCAGTATTTT. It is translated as CASSVGGALDTQYF.

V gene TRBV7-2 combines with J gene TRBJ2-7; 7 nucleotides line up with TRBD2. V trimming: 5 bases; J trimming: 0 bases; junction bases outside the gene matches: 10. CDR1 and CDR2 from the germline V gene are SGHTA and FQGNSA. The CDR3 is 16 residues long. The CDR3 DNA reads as TGTGCCAGCAGCCTGATTAGCGGGCACAGCTCCTACGAGCAGTACTTC. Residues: CASSLISGHSSYEQYF.